The clone carrying this T cell receptor beta chain was counted a few times. Antigen specificity is unknown. These data are taken from a study of CD8+ T cells in alopecia areata. Study results and caveats: While patients received tofacitinib, many expanded lesional clones remained present in scalp and blood. Expanded CD8+ clones among the top 100, and scalp clonality, were significantly decreased by tofacitinib.

The sequencing template was cDNA reverse transcribed from extracted RNA. The data were produced by immunoSEQ multiplex PCR, yet TCRdb's version contains in-frame clones alone and is incomplete. This sample has over 95,000 clones; less than 70% occur once, and the top ten carry under 3.5%. The CDR3 consists of 17 residues. Looked up from germline, CDR1 is SGHTA and CDR2 is FQGNSA. The V gene lost 5 bases and the J gene lost 0 bases, with 17 bases spanning the gap. Indicated treatment: oral pan-JAK inhibitor, 5-10 mg twice daily. The sequence came from a human donor with alopecia areata. This chain joins TRBV7-2 and TRBJ1-5; the D is unclear. The specimen comprised CD4+ T cells sorted from blood, sampled at week 24, from a patient treated with tofacitinib. CDR3 region: CASSRNQLGNSNQPQHF. The CDR3 DNA reads TGTGCCAGCAGCCGGAACCAGTTGGGAAATAGCAATCAGCCCCAGCATTTT.